A single sample gave rise to the 21 T cell receptor delta chains below, sequenced in a study of γδ T cells in repeated Plasmodium falciparum infection (dated by TCRdb to the early 2020s). Library preparation was by multiplex PCR. The instrument given in TCRdb is Illumina MiSeq. Public reads were reanalyzed in TCRdb with CATT, and rows carrying the same DNA were merged afterwards. Recorded for this sample are roughly 93,000 delta-chain clones; approximately 1% of them occurred a single time. Of the sample, over 8.5% is held by the ten largest clones. Vgamma9/Vdelta2+ and Vdelta2-negative gammadelta T cell populations were flow-sorted from peripheral blood mononuclear cells for bulk TCR repertoire analysis. Input material: gamma-delta T cells from blood. The receptor set was obtained from a pool of human donors (malaria-infected and uninfected, not separated).

As for this clone: A far larger clone differs by one base, so this is likely a read error. Other nucleotide sequences in the sample specify the same CDR3. The chain joins TRDV2 to TRDJ3, with TRDD3 matching over 13 bases. Germline V gene sequence: CDR1 GEAIGNYY, CDR2 EKD. CDR3 size: 21 residues. In DNA, the CDR3 is TGTGCCTGCGACACCTTGTTTACTGGGGGATACGCGTCCTGGGACACCCGACAGATGTTTTTC. Amino acids: CACDTLFTGGYASWDTRQMFF.

This clone occurred a few times. The protein TCRdb lists belongs to a much larger clone and differs from this DNA's translation at residue 5, which points to a read error; the protein shown is made from the DNA. V usage is TRDV1 and J usage is TRDJ1, with D tentatively TRDD3 (6 bases). The J gene, absent from TCRdb, was called here by matching the DNA to germline. The V and J ends lost 2 bases and 2 bases respectively, with 21 bases between them. Per the germline V gene, CDR1 is TSWWSYY and CDR2 is QGS. The CDR3 is 18 amino acids. CDR3 loop: CALGEATVGASGTDKLIF. The CDR3 bases are TGTGCTCTTGGGGAAGCTACCGTGGGGGCCTCGGGGACCGATAAACTCATCTTT.

A note on this clone: A read error likely explains why the TCRdb protein, taken from a much larger clone, differs from this DNA's translation at residue 7; the protein shown is translated from the DNA. V usage is TRDV2 and J usage is TRDJ1; D may be TRDD3 (6 bases). Because TCRdb records no J gene, it was assigned here through a match of the DNA to germline. Trimming took off 0 bases at V and 7 bases at J, with 14 bases between the two ends. The CDR3 has 14 amino acids. CDR1 and CDR2 from the germline V gene are GEAIGNYY and EKD. The DNA of the CDR3 is TGTGCCTGTGACACCAAGTGGGATAACGGTAAACTCATCTTT. This sequence encodes CACDTKWDNGKLIF.

Points on this clone: A read error likely explains why the TCRdb protein, taken from a much larger clone, differs from this DNA's translation at residue 14; the protein shown is translated from the DNA. V gene assignment gives TRDV2, but the J gene was left uncalled. The germline CDR1 and CDR2 sequences are GEAIGNYY and EKD. The CDR3 is 16 amino acids. Here the CDR3 DNA reads TGTGCCTGTGACACCGTCGGAGACGCGTACACCGATAAATTCATCTTT. It is translated as CACDTVGDAYTDKFIF.

This clone occurred a few times. Given a far larger clone just one base away, this is likely a sequencing read error. The same CDR3 is also encoded by other DNA sequences in this sample. The J gene is TRDJ1, the V gene TRDV1; D assignment may be TRDD2 or TRDD3 (9 bases each). TCRdb records no J gene; here it was assigned by comparing the DNA to germline. This CDR3 comprises 22 residues. The germline gives CDR1 TSWWSYY, CDR2 QGS. As DNA, the CDR3 is TGTGCCCTTGGGGACACCCTTCCTACGGCCTTGGCTGGGGGATCGTACACCGATAAACTCATCTTT. Protein sequence: CALGDTLPTALAGGSYTDKLIF.

In its sample, this clone was seen a few times. A read error likely explains this, since a far larger clone differs by one base. This sample includes further DNA sequences coding for the same CDR3. The V call is TRDV1, the J call TRDJ1; 13 nucleotides align to TRDD3. TCRdb offers no J gene call, so here the DNA was matched to germline to obtain one. With V trimmed by 4 bases and J by 0 bases, 20 bases remained unmatched. Germline V CDR1 and CDR2: TSWWSYY, QGS. CDR3 size: 22 residues. DNA of the CDR3: TGTGCTCTTGGGGCTCCTACTCCGAAGTACTGGGGGATACGCTTTTACACCGATAAACTCATCTTT. It is translated as CALGAPTPKYWGIRFYTDKLIF.

This clone came up a few times. TCRdb assigns this DNA the protein of a much larger clone, which departs from its translation at residue 14; this likely reflects a read error, and the protein shown comes from translating the DNA. The rearrangement links TRDV1 to TRDJ1; 7 nucleotides align to TRDD2. TCRdb leaves out the J gene; it was filled in here by matching the DNA to germline. From germline, CDR1 is TSWWSYY and CDR2 QGS. With V trimmed by 0 bases and J by 0 bases, 22 bases remained unmatched. CDR3 length equals 22 residues. DNA of the CDR3: TGTGCTCTTGGGGAACTTATTCCTACGGCTGGGACACCGCCGAAGTACACCGATAAACTCATCTTT. This sequence encodes CALGELIPTAGTPPKYTDKLIF.

This clone was seen at least ten times. The mismatch at residue 5 between this DNA's translation and the TCRdb protein of a much larger clone likely reflects a read error; the protein shown is translated from the DNA. The CDR3 coding sequence is TGTGCTCTTGGGAAATTGCGGTATAAACTCATCTTT. It translates to CALGKLRYKLIF. The chain couples TRDV1 to TRDJ1; D not certain. The CDR3 runs 12 residues. Per the germline V gene, CDR1 is TSWWSYY and CDR2 is QGS. The V end lost 5 bases, the J end lost 6 bases, and 10 bases lay between the germline ends.

This clone was picked up many times. This DNA translates differently at residue 6 from the TCRdb protein, which is that of a much larger clone; a read error is likely, and the protein shown is the DNA's own translation. V is TRDV2 and J is TRDJ1, with TRDD3 matching over 7 bases. With 1 base clipped from V and 0 bases from J, the junction kept 10 bases outside the gene matches. This CDR3 is 17 amino acids long. CDR1 and CDR2 (germline): GEAIGNYY, EKD. CDR3 DNA sequence: TGTGCCTGTGACACTAGGGGGGATTACCGGTACACCGATAAACTCATCTTT. The encoded protein is CACDTRGDYRYTDKLIF.

The sample holds a few counts of this clone. The translation of this DNA and the TCRdb protein of a much larger clone differ at residue 10, probably owing to a read error; the protein shown here is translated from the DNA. The chain links TRDV2 to TRDJ1; D is perhaps TRDD3 (6 bases). As TCRdb names no J gene, one was assigned here on the basis of a DNA match to germline. The CDR3 runs 16 residues. The germline V gene has CDR1 GEAIGNYY and CDR2 EKD. V shed 3 bases and J shed 0 bases, with 16 bases lying between them. CDR3 in amino acids: CACDALGGTNTDKLIF. In DNA form, the CDR3 reads TGTGCCTGTGACGCTTTGGGGGGCACGAACACCGATAAACTCATCTTT.

This clone was observed at least ten times. The rearrangement joins TRDV2 to TRDJ1; 11 nucleotides agree with TRDD3. CDR1 GEAIGNYY and CDR2 EKD come from the germline V gene. The CDR3 has 16 amino acids. J gave up 4 bases and V 0 bases, and 6 bases lay outside the gene matches. This CDR3 reads CACDTVVLGDIDKLIF. In nucleotides, the CDR3 is TGTGCCTGTGACACCGTCGTACTGGGGGATATCGATAAACTCATCTTT.

Comments on this clone: TCRdb's entry gives the protein of a much larger clone, which mismatches this DNA's translation at residue 9, likely from a read error; the protein reported here is translated from the DNA. The chain has TRDV1 and TRDJ1; D perhaps matches TRDD3 (6 bases). The J gene comes from matching the DNA to germline here; TCRdb lacks it. Germline assignment: CDR1 TSWWSYY and CDR2 QGS. The V and J ends lost 3 bases and 0 bases respectively, with 23 bases between them. The CDR3 totals 19 residues. In DNA form, the CDR3 reads TGTGCTCTTGGGGACCGCGACTGGGAGATACCCAGAAACACCGATAAACTCATCTTT. Protein: CALGDRDWEIPRNTDKLIF.

A word on this clone: The protein TCRdb gives is from a much larger clone and does not agree with this DNA's translation at residue 4, likely a read error; the protein shown here comes from the DNA. The CDR3 loop is CACKQILGAYWGRGAYTDKLIF. The CDR3 bases are TGTGCCTGTAAACAGATACTGGGAGCATATTGGGGCAGAGGGGCTTACACCGATAAACTCATCTTT. The gene calls are TRDV2 and TRDJ1; tentative D call: TRDD3 (6 bases). TCRdb leaves out the J gene; it was filled in here by matching the DNA to germline. CDR1 and CDR2 (germline): GEAIGNYY, EKD. V was pared by 6 bases and J by 0 bases, with 37 bases between. This CDR3 spans 22 amino acids.

This clone was recorded at least ten times. This chain links TRDV1 with TRDJ1; 8 bases fit TRDD3. V dropped 2 bases and J dropped 3; count of bases not matched to a gene: 20. Germline V gives CDR1 TSWWSYY, CDR2 QGS. This CDR3 is built from 20 residues. For the CDR3, the DNA is TGTGCTCTTGGGGAAGGTCCTCCTCACTGGGGGCCCAAAGGAGCCGATAAACTCATCTTT. Translated, it gives CALGEGPPHWGPKGADKLIF.

This clone has just a few counts. TCRdb's protein for this DNA is that of a much larger clone and differs from the translation at residue 16, likely a read error; the protein shown is the DNA translation. The chain carries TRDV2 and TRDJ1, with TRDD3 identical over 13 bases. Here the J gene came from matching the DNA to germline, since TCRdb omits it. CDR1 GEAIGNYY and CDR2 EKD come from the germline V gene. CDR3 length: 20 residues. The CDR3 DNA reads TGTGCCTGTGACACACCCTTTACTGGGGGATACGAAGGATACACCAATAAACTCATCTTT. It encodes CACDTPFTGGYEGYTNKLIF.

This clone has just a few counts. Since a far larger clone is one base different, this is likely a read error. In the same sample, other DNA sequences code for this CDR3. V usage is TRDV3 and J usage is TRDJ2; D perhaps matches TRDD3 (5 bases). The CDR3 has 22 amino acids. Germline V CDR1 and CDR2: TVYSNPD, GDNSRS (reference sequence). Written as DNA, the CDR3 is TGCGCCTTTCGAACCCGGTCAGTAGGGAGATTGGGGTACGATCGATTGACAGCACAACTCTTCTTT. Encoded protein: CAFRTRSVGRLGYDRLTAQLFF. Drawing the rest from reference TRDV3 and TRDJ2, the complete variable domain is CDKVTQSSPDQTVASGSEVVLLCTYDTVYSNPDLFWYRIRPDYSFQFVFYGDNSRSEGADFTQGRFSVKHILTQKAFHLVISPVRTEDSATYYCAFRTRSVGRLGYDRLTAQLFFGKGTQLIVEP.

This clone has more than one count but fewer than ten. TCRdb's listed protein matches a much larger clone and diverges from this DNA's translation at residue 14, likely through a read error; the protein shown comes from the DNA. This chain joins TRDV2 and TRDJ1; 8 nucleotides align to TRDD3. TCRdb leaves out the J gene; it was filled in here by matching the DNA to germline. V was pared by 4 bases and J by 3 bases, with 21 bases of the junction left unmatched. The CDR3 is 19 amino acids. Germline V gene sequence: CDR1 GEAIGNYY, CDR2 EKD. Written as DNA, the CDR3 is TGTGCCTGTGAGCCTCCACTGGGGGTCTTCGGGAATAACGCCGATAAACTCATCTTT. This translates into CACEPPLGVFGNNADKLIF.

There are a few counts of this clone. A far larger clone is just one base off, so this is likely a read error. Other DNA sequences within the sample encode an identical CDR3. J is TRDJ1 and V is TRDV2, with 12 bases lining up with TRDD3. Assignment of the J gene here rests on matching the DNA to germline, because TCRdb gives none. This CDR3 spans 22 amino acids. V lost 0 bases and J lost 5; bases outside the gene matches: 24. Germline CDR1 is GEAIGNYY and CDR2 is EKD. CDR3 protein: CACDTVSGGYEKNLGQRDKLIF. CDR3 sequence (DNA): TGTGCCTGTGACACCGTTTCTGGGGGATACGAGAAAAACTTGGGCCAACGGGATAAACTCATCTTT.

As for this clone: The protein in TCRdb stems from a much larger clone and differs at residue 18 from this DNA's translation, likely a read error; here the protein is translated from the DNA. This chain joins TRDV3 and TRDJ1, with 11 bases aligning to TRDD3. The CDR3 totals 22 residues. Germline CDR1 is TVYSNPD and CDR2 is GDNSRS (reference sequence). The CDR3: CACKLPIPSYWGIRVDTAKLIF. CDR3 bases: TGTGCCTGCAAACTTCCTATCCCCTCGTACTGGGGGATAAGAGTGGACACCGCTAAACTCATCTTT.

This clone was counted between two and nine times. TCRdb's listed protein matches a much larger clone and diverges from this DNA's translation at residue 5, likely through a read error; the protein shown comes from the DNA. This chain connects TRDV2 to TRDJ1; the match to TRDD3 covers 10 bases. This CDR3 contains 21 residues. Looked up from germline, CDR1 is GEAIGNYY and CDR2 is EKD. The V and J ends lost 3 bases and 0 bases, in that order; junction bases with no gene match: 21. In nucleotides, the CDR3 is TGTGCCTGTGACCCCGTCTCACCTCCGACCGTACTGGGGGATCACACCGATAAACTCATCTTT. The encoded protein is CACDPVSPPTVLGDHTDKLIF.

This clone has just a few counts. TCRdb records a much larger clone's protein for this DNA, with a difference at residue 5 that likely arises from a read error; the protein given is the translation of the DNA. The chain employs TRDV2 and TRDJ1; TRDD3 matches at 10 bases. The J gene, missing from TCRdb, was assigned here through DNA to germline matching. The V gene end was trimmed by 3 bases and the J gene end by 5 bases; junction bases not matched to a gene: 8. This CDR3 has 15 residues. Looked up from germline, CDR1 is GEAIGNYY and CDR2 is EKD. For the CDR3, the DNA is TGTGCCTGTGACGAATACTGGGGGATCCCTGATAAACTCATCTTT. It specifies CACDEYWGIPDKLIF.